The entry below gives a single TCR beta chain sequence along with its context. Trimming took 4 bases from V and 2 from J; bases not matched to a gene: 6. This CDR3 has 15 amino acids. Germline V gene lookup returns CDR1 SGHRS and CDR2 YFSETQ. The sample belongs to a study of shared clonotypes between healthy human individuals. Overall study: Donors were a couple of women and three men aged 18 to 49. Donors had three CD4 naive, three CD4 memory, two CD8 naive and one CD8 memory plate apiece.

The table came from immunoSEQ multiplex PCR; TCRdb's copy has only in-frame clones and leaves some out. Among over 2 million clones listed, 85% to 95% were seen once. The clonotype was recovered from a man in his late teens or twenties in good health. Some clones in this sample may be carry-over from other donors' samples. What was sequenced was naive CD4+ T cells from PBMCs. Subset in this sample: CD45RA+ positively selected. The rearrangement uses TRBV5-1 and TRBJ1-3, with 7 bases matching TRBD1. CDR3 sequence (DNA): TGCGCCAGCAGCACACAGGGGTATGCTGGAAACACCATATATTTT. Translating gives CASSTQGYAGNTIYF.